The 12 T cell receptor beta chains reported below all come from one sample, sequenced in a study of T cells in Graves' hyperthyroidism and ophthalmopathy (dated by TCRdb to the late 2010s). The library was obtained by multiplex PCR. Instrument used: Illumina HiSeq 2000. Amplification of TCR beta CDR3 regions was carried out from RNA transcripts. A first-round RT-PCR of the TCR CDR3 used the HTBI primer set with the Qiagen OneStep RT-PCR kit. TCRdb reworked the public reads: Q25 trimming with fastp, MiXCR clone assembly, productive beta chains retained. Under each unique CDR3 protein, matching rows form one entry showing the most common genes and DNA. This sample gives about 610,000 distinct CDR3 sequences in total; approximately 15% of them show up just once. 3.5% to 4.5% of the sample belongs to the ten largest clones. The sample was blood. The receptor source for this set is a woman between 40 and 55 years old with Graves' ophthalmopathy.

Ten or more counts support this clonotype. The V and J genes are TRBV27 and TRBJ2-7; a possible D gene is TRBD1 (5 bases). V was cut by 3 bases and J by 1 base, with 10 bases left in between. Germline CDR1 and CDR2: MNHEY and SMNVEV (reference sequence). This CDR3 has 14 residues. CDR3 in amino acids: CASSLQGRSYEQYF. The CDR3 DNA reads TGTGCCAGCAGTTTGCAGGGTAGATCCTACGAGCAGTACTTC.

J is TRBJ2-5 and V is TRBV6-2 or TRBV6-3; 9 nucleotides match TRBD2. Germline loops: CDR1 MNHEY, CDR2 SVGEGT. This CDR3 spans 15 amino acids. V lost 8 bases to trimming and J lost 2 bases; unmatched junction nucleotides: 9. CDR3 in DNA: TGTGCCAGCGGTGGGACTAGCAGGAGTCAAGAGACCCAGTACTTC. It specifies CASGGTSRSQETQYF.

This clonotype was counted many times. The chain has TRBV9 and TRBJ2-2; a weak D match, TRBD2 (6 bases). Germline assignment: CDR1 SGDLS and CDR2 YYNGEE. The CDR3 is 16 residues long. V dropped 7 bases and J dropped 1 base, with 17 bases sitting between them. The CDR3 spells CASSAYSGMNTGELFF. The CDR3 DNA reads TGTGCCAGCTCCGCTTATAGCGGAATGAACACCGGGGAGCTGTTTTTT. The whole variable domain, filled in from reference TRBV9 and TRBJ2-2, reads DSGVTQTPKHLITATGQRVTLRCSPRSGDLSVYWYQQSLDQGLQFLIQYYNGEERAKGNILERFSAQQFPDLHSELNLSSLELGDSALYFCASSAYSGMNTGELFFGEGSRLTVL.

The table lists this clonotype with a count of one. The chain couples TRBV6-2 or TRBV6-3 to TRBJ2-7, with D unresolved. This CDR3 comprises 14 residues. Trimming took off 0 bases at V and 2 bases at J, with 8 bases between the two ends. Germline V gives CDR1 MNHEY, CDR2 SVGEGT. CDR3: CASSYSNTAYEQYF. CDR3 sequence (DNA): TGTGCCAGCAGTTACTCGAACACAGCCTACGAGCAGTACTTC.

This clonotype has at least ten counts. This chain links TRBV20-1 with TRBJ2-7; D possibly uses TRBD1 or TRBD2 (5 bases each). Trimming removed 5 bases at V and 0 bases at J, with 20 bases between. This CDR3 comprises 16 residues. Per germline, CDR1 DFQATT and CDR2 SNEGSKA (reference sequence). CDR3 DNA sequence: TGCAGTGCTTCAAGGGAAGGGACGGAGAGCTCCTACGAGCAGTACTTC. It is translated as CSASREGTESSYEQYF.

This clonotype was detected ten times or more. The V gene is TRBV15, the J gene TRBJ2-3; tentatively, D is TRBD2 (5 bases). CDR1 LNHNV and CDR2 YYDKDF come from the germline V gene (reference sequence). The CDR3 extends over 14 amino acids. V lost 8 bases, J lost 5 bases, and 17 bases lay in between. DNA for the CDR3: TGTGCCACCCGCCGGCGGTCTGAGGGAGATACGCAGTATTTT. This translates into CATRRRSEGDTQYF.

This clonotype was picked up many times. The rearrangement uses TRBV15 and TRBJ2-7; D possibly corresponds to TRBD1 (7 bases). V was cut by 1 base and J by 2 bases, with 15 bases left in between. The germline CDR1 and CDR2 sequences are LNHNV and YYDKDF (reference sequence). This CDR3 contains 16 residues. The CDR3 region has the DNA TGTGCCACCAGCAGAGGTGGAGGGACAGCTACCTACGAGCAGTACTTC. Amino acids: CATSRGGGTATYEQYF.

This clonotype was counted many times. The V gene is TRBV20-1, the J gene TRBJ2-7, with D uncertain. V was clipped by 7 bases and J by 3 bases, with 16 bases between them. Germline lookup yields CDR1 DFQATT and CDR2 SNEGSKA (reference sequence). The CDR3 is 13 amino acids. CDR3 loop: CSVGSSPDYEQYF. CDR3 nucleotides: TGCAGTGTGGGCAGCAGTCCCGACTACGAGCAGTACTTC.

This clonotype was detected ten times or more. V gene TRBV20-1 combines with J gene TRBJ1-1; D is ambiguous. Germline CDR1 DFQATT, CDR2 SNEGSKA (reference sequence). CDR3 size: 13 residues. Trimming removed 2 bases from V and 0 bases from J, with 7 bases in between. In DNA form, the CDR3 reads TGCAGTGCTAGAATGGCCTTGAACACTGAAGCTTTCTTT. Amino acids: CSARMALNTEAFF.

V is TRBV6-2 or TRBV6-3 and J is TRBJ2-1; 7 positions agree with TRBD2. In germline, CDR1 is MNHEY, CDR2 SVGEGT. CDR3 size: 16 residues. Trimming took 6 bases from V and 6 from J; bases not matched to a gene: 14. The CDR3 sequence: CASSSRVAGGSNEQFF. DNA for the CDR3: TGTGCCAGCAGCTCCCGTGTAGCGGGTGGGAGCAATGAGCAGTTCTTC.

This clonotype appeared many times. V usage is TRBV12-3 or TRBV12-4 and J usage is TRBJ1-5; D is possibly TRBD1 (6 bases). CDR3 length equals 16 residues. Trimming took off 5 bases at V and 7 bases at J, with 21 bases between the two ends. DNA of the CDR3: TGTGCCAGCAGTCCTCTATGGGGGGGGAGGGGGCAGCCCCAGCATTTT. It is translated as CASSPLWGGRGQPQHF.

At least ten counts were recorded for this clonotype. The chain recombines TRBV15 with TRBJ2-5; maybe TRBD2 (5 bases). Trimming took 3 bases from V and 5 from J, leaving 7 bases between them. CDR1 and CDR2 from the germline V gene are LNHNV and YYDKDF (reference sequence). This CDR3 contains 12 residues. The CDR3 nucleotides read TGTGCCACCAGCAGGAGGGAGGAGACCCAGTACTTC. This gives the protein CATSRREETQYF.